Listed below are T cell receptor beta chains from one sample, sequenced in a study of blood T cell repertoires in COVID-19. Clones were read by immunoSEQ multiplex PCR, and TCRdb kept only the in-frame ones, dropping some. This sample carries approximately 44,000 clones, 75% to 90% of them seen once, and the ten largest clones take roughly 7.6%. The source material was peripheral blood. These receptors originate from a man between 60 and 70 years old with active COVID-19. The CDR3 runs from the conserved cysteine through the conserved F or W. The D gene is left open where the match is weak. The size field is filled for only some rows; it gives once, few, many or a size class.

J gene	V gene	D gene	clone size	CDR3 protein	CDR3 DNA
TRBJ2-7	TRBV6-5	TRBD2	once	CASRGGPSEQYF	TGTGCCAGCCGGGGAGGGCCCAGCGAGCAGTACTTC
TRBJ2-3	TRBV9	-	few	CASSQQDERTQYF	TGTGCCAGCAGCCAGCAGGACGAGCGGACGCAGTATTTT
TRBJ2-2	TRBV24-1	-	once	CATSDFLGPNTGELFF	TGTGCCACCAGTGATTTTCTGGGGCCGAACACCGGGGAGCTGTTTTTT
TRBJ2-1	TRBV4-3	TRBD2	-	CASSQDDSGGERHEQFF	TGCGCCAGCAGCCAAGATGACAGCGGGGGCGAGAGGCATGAGCAGTTCTTC
TRBJ1-3	TRBV7-3	-	-	CASSHDGGNTIYF	TGTGCCAGCAGCCACGACGGGGGAAACACCATATATTTT
TRBJ2-3	TRBV27	TRBD2	-	CASSLIGLAGKGTDTQYF	TGTGCCAGCAGTTTAATCGGACTAGCGGGAAAGGGCACAGATACGCAGTATTTT
TRBJ2-5	TRBV4-3	TRBD2	-	CASSQDWGGETQYF	TGCGCCAGCAGCCAAGATTGGGGGGGAGAGACCCAGTACTTC
TRBJ1-1	TRBV14	-	-	CASSQVGIEAFF	TGTGCCAGCAGCCAAGTGGGCATTGAAGCTTTCTTT
TRBJ2-1	TRBV7-9	-	-	CASSLDSYNEQFF	TGTGCCAGCAGCCTGGACAGCTACAATGAGCAGTTCTTC
TRBJ2-5	TRBV2	-	-	CASLIKETQYF	TGTGCCAGCCTTATAAAAGAGACCCAGTACTTC
TRBJ2-3	TRBV18	TRBD2	-	CASSQGLVRDTQYF	TGTGCCAGCTCACAGGGACTAGTAAGAGATACGCAGTATTTT
TRBJ2-2	TRBV7-3	TRBD1	-	CASSPTGAGELFF	TGTGCCAGCAGCCCGACAGGGGCCGGGGAGCTGTTTTTT